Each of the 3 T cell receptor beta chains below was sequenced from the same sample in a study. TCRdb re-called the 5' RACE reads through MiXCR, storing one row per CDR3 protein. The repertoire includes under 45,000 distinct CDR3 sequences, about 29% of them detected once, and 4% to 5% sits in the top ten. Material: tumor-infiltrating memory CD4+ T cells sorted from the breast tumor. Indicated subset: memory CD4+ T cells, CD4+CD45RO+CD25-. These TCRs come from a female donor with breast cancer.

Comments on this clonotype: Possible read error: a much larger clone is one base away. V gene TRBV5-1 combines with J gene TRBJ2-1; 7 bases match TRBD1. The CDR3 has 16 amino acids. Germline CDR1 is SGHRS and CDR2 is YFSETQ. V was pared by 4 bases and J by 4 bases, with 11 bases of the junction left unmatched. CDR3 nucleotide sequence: TGCGCCAGCAGCGAGGGGGCAGCCCTCGGGTACAATGAGCAGTTCTTC. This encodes CASSEGAALGYNEQFF.

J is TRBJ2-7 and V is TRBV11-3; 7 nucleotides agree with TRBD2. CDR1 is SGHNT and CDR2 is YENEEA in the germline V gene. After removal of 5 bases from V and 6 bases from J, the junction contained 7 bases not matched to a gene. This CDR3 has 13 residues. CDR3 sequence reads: CASSEEREGEQYF. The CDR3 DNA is TGTGCCAGCAGCGAGGAAAGGGAGGGCGAGCAGTACTTC.

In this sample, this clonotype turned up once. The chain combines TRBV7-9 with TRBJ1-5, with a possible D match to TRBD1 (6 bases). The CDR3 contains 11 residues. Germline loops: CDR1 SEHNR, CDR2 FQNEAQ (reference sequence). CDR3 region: CAAGDNQPQHF. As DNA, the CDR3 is TGTGCAGCAGGGGATAACCAGCCCCAGCATTTT. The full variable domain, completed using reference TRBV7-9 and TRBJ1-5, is DTGVSQNPRHKITKRGQNVTFRCDPISEHNRLYWYRQTLGQGPEFLTYFQNEAQLEKSRLLSDRFSAERPKGSFSTLEIQRTEQGDSAMYLCAAGDNQPQHFGDGTRLSIL.